This TCR beta chain appears in the sequencing data of a study of T cell responses to AZD1222 COVID-19 vaccine. Of note for this clone: What it recognizes is unknown.

The data were produced by immunoSEQ multiplex PCR, yet TCRdb's version contains in-frame clones alone and is incomplete. The data hold 83,000 or so clones, with 88% observed a single time. Pooled in the analysis were second doses at about 4 or about 12 weeks. Findings and caveats of the study: Spike was spanned by vaccine-associated CD4 TCRs, with dominance at 160-218 and 743-854. Once two AZD1222 doses were given, Spike-specific TCR breadth and depth went up. Of the AZD1222 recipients, only 5 or 6 were seropositive at baseline.

V was cut by 3 bases and J by 1 base, with 7 bases left in between. From germline, CDR1 is MNHEY and CDR2 SMNVEV (reference sequence). The CDR3 is 13 residues long. This sequence originates from an adult who received the AZD1222 COVID-19 vaccine. The input for sequencing was peripheral blood, taken 28 days after the second AZD1222 dose. The chain combines TRBV27 with TRBJ2-7; no clear D gene. As DNA, the CDR3 is TGTGCCAGCAGTTTTGAGAAATCCTACGAGCAGTACTTC. Its translation: CASSFEKSYEQYF.